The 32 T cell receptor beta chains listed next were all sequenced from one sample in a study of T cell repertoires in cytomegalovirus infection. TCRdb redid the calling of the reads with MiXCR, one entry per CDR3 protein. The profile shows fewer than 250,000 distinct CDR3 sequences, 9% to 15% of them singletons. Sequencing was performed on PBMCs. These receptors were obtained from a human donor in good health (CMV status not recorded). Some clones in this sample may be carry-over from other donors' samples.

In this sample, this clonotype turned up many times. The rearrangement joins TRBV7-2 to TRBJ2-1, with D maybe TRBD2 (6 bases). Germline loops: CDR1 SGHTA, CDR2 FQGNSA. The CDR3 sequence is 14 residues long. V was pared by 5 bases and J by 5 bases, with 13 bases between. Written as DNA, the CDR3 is TGTGCCAGCAGCCCTGGTGGCGGGAACAATGAGCAGTTCTTC. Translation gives CASSPGGGNNEQFF.

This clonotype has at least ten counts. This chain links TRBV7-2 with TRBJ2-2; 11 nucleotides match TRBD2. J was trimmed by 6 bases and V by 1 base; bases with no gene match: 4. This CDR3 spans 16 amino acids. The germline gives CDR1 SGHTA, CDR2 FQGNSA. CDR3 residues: CASSLVVSGRAGELFF. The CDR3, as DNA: TGTGCCAGCAGCTTAGTAGTTAGCGGGAGGGCCGGGGAGCTGTTTTTT.

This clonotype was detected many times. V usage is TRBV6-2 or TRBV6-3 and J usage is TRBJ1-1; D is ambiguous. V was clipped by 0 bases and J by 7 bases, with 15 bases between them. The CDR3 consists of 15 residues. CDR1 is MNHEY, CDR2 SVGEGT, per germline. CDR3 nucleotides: TGTGCCAGCAGTTACTCCGGACGCGGAGACCTTGAAGCTTTCTTT. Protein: CASSYSGRGDLEAFF.

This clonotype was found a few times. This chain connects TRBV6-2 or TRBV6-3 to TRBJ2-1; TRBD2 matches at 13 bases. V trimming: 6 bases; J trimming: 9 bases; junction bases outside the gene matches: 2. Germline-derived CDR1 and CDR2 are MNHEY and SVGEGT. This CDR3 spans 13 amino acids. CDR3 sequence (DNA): TGTGCCAGCAGACTAGCGGGAGGGCGTGAGCAGTTCTTC. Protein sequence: CASRLAGGREQFF.

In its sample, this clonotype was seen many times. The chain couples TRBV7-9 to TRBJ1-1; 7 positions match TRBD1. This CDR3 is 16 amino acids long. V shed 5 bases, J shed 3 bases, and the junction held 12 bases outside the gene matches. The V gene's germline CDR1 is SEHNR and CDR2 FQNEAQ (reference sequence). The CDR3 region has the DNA TGTGCCAGCAGCCCTACCCAGGCAGGGGGGGACACTGAAGCTTTCTTT. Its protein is CASSPTQAGGDTEAFF.

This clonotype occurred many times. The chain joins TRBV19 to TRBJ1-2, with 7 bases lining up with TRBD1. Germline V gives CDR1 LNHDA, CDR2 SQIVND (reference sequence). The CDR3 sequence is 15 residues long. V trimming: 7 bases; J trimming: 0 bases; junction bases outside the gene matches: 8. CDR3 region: CASTGRDRPNYGYTF. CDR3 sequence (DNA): TGTGCCAGTACCGGCCGGGACAGACCTAACTATGGCTACACCTTC.

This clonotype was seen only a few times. The CDR3 sequence is CASREDTGNTIYF. CDR3 sequence (DNA): TGTGCCAGTAGGGAGGATACTGGAAACACCATATATTTT. This chain joins TRBV19 and TRBJ1-3, with unresolved D. Germline values: CDR1 LNHDA, CDR2 SQIVND (reference sequence). The CDR3 loop spans 13 amino acids. The V and J ends lost 6 bases and 2 bases respectively, with 8 bases between them.

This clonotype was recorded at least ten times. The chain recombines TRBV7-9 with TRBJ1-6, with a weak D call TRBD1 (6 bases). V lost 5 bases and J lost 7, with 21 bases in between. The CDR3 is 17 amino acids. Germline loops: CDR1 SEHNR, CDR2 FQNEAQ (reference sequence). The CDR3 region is CASSALQGIRGNSPLHF. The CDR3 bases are TGTGCCAGCAGCGCCTTGCAGGGAATAAGGGGGAATTCACCCCTCCACTTT.

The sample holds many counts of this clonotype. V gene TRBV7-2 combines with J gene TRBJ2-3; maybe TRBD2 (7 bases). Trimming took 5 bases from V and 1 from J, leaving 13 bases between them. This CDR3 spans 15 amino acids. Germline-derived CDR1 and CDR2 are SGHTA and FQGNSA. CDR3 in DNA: TGTGCCAGCAGCCGAGGGGGGGCCCGCACAGATACGCAGTATTTT. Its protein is CASSRGGARTDTQYF. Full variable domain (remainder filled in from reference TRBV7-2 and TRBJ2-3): GAGVSQSPSNKVTEKGKDVELRCDPISGHTALYWYRQSLGQGLEFLIYFQGNSAPDKSGLPSDRFSAERTGGSVSTLTIQRTQQEDSAVYLCASSRGGARTDTQYFGPGTRLTVL.

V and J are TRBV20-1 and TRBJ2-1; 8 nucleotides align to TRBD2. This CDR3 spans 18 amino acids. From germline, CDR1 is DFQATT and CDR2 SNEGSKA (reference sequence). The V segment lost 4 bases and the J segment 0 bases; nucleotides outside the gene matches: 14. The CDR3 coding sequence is TGCAGTGCTATCGATCCGTCTAGCGGGCGGAGCTCCTACAATGAGCAGTTCTTC. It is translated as CSAIDPSSGRSSYNEQFF.

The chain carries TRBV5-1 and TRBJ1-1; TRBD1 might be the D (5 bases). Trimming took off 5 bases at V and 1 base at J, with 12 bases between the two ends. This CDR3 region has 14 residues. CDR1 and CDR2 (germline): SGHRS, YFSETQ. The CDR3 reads CASSRAGGNTEAFF. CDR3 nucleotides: TGCGCCAGCAGTCGGGCGGGGGGGAACACTGAAGCTTTCTTT. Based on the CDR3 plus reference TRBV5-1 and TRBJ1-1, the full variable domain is KAGVTQTPRYLIKTRGQQVTLSCSPISGHRSVSWYQQTPGQGLQFLFEYFSETQRNKGNFPGRFSGRQFSNSRSEMNVSTLELGDSALYLCASSRAGGNTEAFFGQGTRLTVV.

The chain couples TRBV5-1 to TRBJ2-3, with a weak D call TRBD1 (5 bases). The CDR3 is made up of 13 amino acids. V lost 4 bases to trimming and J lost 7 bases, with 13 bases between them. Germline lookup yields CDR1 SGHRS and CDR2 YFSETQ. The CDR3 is CASSPDSLNTQYF. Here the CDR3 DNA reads TGCGCCAGCAGCCCAGACAGTCTAAATACGCAGTATTTT.

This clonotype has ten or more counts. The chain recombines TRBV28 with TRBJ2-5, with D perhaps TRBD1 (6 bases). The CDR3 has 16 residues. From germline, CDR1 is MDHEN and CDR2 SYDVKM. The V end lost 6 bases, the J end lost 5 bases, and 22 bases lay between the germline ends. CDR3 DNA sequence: TGTGCCAGCAGCCCGAGCGACACGGCAGGGGACGAGACCCAGTACTTC. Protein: CASSPSDTAGDETQYF. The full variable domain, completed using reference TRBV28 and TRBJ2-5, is DVKVTQSSRYLVKRTGEKVFLECVQDMDHENMFWYRQDPGLGLRLIYFSYDVKMKEKGDIPEGYSVSREKKERFSLILESASTNQTSMYLCASSPSDTAGDETQYFGPGTRLLVL.

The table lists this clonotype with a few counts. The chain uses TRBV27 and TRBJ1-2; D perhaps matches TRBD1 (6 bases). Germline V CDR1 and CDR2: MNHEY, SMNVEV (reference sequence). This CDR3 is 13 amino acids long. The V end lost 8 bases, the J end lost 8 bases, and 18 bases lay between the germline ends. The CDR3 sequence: CASRNTTGSGYTF. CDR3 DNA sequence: TGTGCCAGCCGCAATACAACAGGGAGCGGCTACACCTTC.

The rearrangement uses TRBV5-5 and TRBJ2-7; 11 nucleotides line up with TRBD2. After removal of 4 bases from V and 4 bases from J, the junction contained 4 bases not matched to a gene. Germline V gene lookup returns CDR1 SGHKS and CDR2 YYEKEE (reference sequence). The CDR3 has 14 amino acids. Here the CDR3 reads CASSPRTSGYEQYF. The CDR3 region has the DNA TGTGCCAGCAGCCCTCGGACTAGCGGGTACGAGCAGTACTTC.

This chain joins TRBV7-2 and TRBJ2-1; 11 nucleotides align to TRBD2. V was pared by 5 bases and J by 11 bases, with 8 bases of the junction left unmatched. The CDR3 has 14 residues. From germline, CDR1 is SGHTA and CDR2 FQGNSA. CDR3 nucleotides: TGTGCCAGCAGCCCTACTAGCGGGAGAGGGCAGCAGTTCTTC. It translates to CASSPTSGRGQQFF.

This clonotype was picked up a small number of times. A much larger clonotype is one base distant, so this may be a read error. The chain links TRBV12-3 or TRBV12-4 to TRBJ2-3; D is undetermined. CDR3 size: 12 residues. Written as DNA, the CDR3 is TGTGCCAGCAGCCCCCACGCAGATACGCAGTGTTTT. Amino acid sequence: CASSPHADTQCF.

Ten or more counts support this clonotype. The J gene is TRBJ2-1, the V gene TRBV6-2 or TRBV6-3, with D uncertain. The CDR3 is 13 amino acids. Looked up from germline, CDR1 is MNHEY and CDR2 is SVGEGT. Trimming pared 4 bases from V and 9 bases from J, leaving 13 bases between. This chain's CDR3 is CASSSPRRGEQFF. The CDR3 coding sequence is TGTGCCAGCAGTTCACCTAGGCGCGGTGAGCAGTTCTTC.

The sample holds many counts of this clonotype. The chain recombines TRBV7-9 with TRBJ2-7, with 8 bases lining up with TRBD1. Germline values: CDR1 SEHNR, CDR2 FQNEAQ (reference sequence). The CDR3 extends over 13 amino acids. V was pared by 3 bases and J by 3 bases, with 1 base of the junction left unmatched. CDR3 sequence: CASSFTGGYEQYF. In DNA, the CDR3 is TGTGCCAGCAGCTTCACAGGGGGCTACGAGCAGTACTTC.

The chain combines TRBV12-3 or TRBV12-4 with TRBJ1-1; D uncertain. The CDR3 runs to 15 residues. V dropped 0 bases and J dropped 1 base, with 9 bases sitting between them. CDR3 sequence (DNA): TGTGCCAGCAGTTTAGCAACCGTTGGGAACACTGAAGCTTTCTTT. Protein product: CASSLATVGNTEAFF.

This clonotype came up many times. Here the CDR3 reads CASSSEIRDGGDEQYF. The CDR3 nucleotides read TGTGCCAGCAGCTCTGAGATCCGGGACGGCGGGGACGAGCAGTACTTC. The chain carries TRBV7-2 and TRBJ2-7; D is possibly TRBD2 (6 bases). The CDR3 covers 16 residues. Between the trimmed V and J ends, which lost 4 bases and 5 bases, there was a span of 21 bases. Germline V gene data show CDR1 as SGHTA and CDR2 as FQGNSA. Based on the CDR3 plus reference TRBV7-2 and TRBJ2-7, the full variable domain is GAGVSQSPSNKVTEKGKDVELRCDPISGHTALYWYRQSLGQGLEFLIYFQGNSAPDKSGLPSDRFSAERTGGSVSTLTIQRTQQEDSAVYLCASSSEIRDGGDEQYFGPGTRLTVT.

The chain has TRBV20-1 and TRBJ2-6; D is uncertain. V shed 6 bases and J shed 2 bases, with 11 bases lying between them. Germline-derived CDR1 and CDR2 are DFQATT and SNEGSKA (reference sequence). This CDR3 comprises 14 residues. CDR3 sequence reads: CSAQWLAGANVLTF. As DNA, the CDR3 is TGCAGTGCGCAATGGTTAGCTGGGGCCAACGTCCTGACTTTC.

The CDR3 here is CASSLGAEADTQYF. CDR3 sequence (DNA): TGTGCCAGCAGCTTAGGAGCGGAGGCAGATACGCAGTATTTT. The rearrangement links TRBV7-2 to TRBJ2-3, with D perhaps matching TRBD2 (5 bases). Germline values: CDR1 SGHTA, CDR2 FQGNSA. The CDR3 has 14 residues. Trimming cost V 1 base and J 4 bases, with 9 bases left between them.

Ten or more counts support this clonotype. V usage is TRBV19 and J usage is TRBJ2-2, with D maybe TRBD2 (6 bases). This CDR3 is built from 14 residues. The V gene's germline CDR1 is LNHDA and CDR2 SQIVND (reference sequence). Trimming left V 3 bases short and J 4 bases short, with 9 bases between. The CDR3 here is CASSIREPTGELFF. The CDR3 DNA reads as TGTGCCAGTAGTATTCGGGAGCCCACCGGGGAGCTGTTTTTT.

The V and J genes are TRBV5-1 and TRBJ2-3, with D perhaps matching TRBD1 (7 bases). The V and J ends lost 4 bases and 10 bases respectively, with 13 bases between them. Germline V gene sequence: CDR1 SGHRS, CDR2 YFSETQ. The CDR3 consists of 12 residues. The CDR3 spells CASSPEGAAQYF. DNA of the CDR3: TGCGCCAGCAGCCCGGAGGGGGCTGCGCAGTATTTT.

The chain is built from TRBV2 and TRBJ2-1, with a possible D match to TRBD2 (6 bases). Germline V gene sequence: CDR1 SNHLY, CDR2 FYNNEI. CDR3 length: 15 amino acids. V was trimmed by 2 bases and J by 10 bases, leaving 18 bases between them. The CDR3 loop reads CASSETRGARKEQFF. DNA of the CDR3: TGTGCCAGCAGTGAAACGCGGGGCGCCCGTAAGGAGCAGTTCTTC.

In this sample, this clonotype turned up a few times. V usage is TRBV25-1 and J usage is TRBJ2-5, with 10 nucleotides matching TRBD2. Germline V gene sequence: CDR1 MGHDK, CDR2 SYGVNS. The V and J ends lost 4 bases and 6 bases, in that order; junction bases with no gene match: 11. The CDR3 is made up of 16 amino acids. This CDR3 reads CASSANQAGGPKTQYF. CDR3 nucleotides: TGTGCCAGCAGTGCCAACCAAGCGGGAGGGCCGAAGACCCAGTACTTC.

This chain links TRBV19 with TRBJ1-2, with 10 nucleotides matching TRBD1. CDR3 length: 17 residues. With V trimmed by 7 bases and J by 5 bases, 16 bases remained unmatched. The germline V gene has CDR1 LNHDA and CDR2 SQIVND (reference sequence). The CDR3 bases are TGTGCCAGTAAGGCGGGACAGGGGAAAGTCGGAGCTTATGGCTACACCTTC. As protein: CASKAGQGKVGAYGYTF.

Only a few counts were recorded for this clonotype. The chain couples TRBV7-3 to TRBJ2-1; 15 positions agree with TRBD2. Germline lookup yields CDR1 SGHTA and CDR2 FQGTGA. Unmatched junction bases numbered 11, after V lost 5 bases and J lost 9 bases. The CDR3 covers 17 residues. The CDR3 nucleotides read TGTGCCAGCAGCCGAACCCCGGGACTAGCGGGGGGAAGTGAGCAGTTCTTC. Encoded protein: CASSRTPGLAGGSEQFF.

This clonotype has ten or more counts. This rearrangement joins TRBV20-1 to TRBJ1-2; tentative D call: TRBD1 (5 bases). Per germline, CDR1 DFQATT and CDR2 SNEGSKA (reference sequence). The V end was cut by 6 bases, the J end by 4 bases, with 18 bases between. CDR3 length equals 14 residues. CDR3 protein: CSASQGGAGYGYTF. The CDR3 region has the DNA TGCAGTGCATCCCAGGGAGGGGCAGGCTATGGCTACACCTTC.

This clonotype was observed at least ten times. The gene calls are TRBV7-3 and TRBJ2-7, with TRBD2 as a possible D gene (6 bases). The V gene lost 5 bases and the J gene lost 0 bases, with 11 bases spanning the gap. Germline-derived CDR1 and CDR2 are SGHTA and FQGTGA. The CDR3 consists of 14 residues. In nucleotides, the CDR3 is TGTGCCAGCAGCGCTAGCGTGAACTCCTACGAGCAGTACTTC. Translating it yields CASSASVNSYEQYF.

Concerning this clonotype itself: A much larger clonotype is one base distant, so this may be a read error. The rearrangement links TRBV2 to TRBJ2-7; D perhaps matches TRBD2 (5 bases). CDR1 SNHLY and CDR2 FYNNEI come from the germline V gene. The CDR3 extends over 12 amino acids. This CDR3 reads CASLDFEGEQCF. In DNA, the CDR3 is TGTGCCAGCTTGGACTTTGAGGGCGAGCAGTGCTTC.